This T cell receptor (beta chain) emerged from a study of T and B cells in COVID-19 patients. Overall study: Peripheral blood came from COVID-19 patients with active infection or after recovery. Critical illness requiring mechanical ventilation or extracorporeal membrane oxygenation affected about 60% of the roughly 20 active-infection patients.

Each TRB amplification used about 230-550 ng of genomic DNA from blood. As for this clonotype: Its specificity is not known.

TRB rearrangements were amplified by multiplex PCR with BIOMED2 TRB-A/B primers. Each CDR3 protein gets one entry after TCRdb re-called the multiplex PCR reads with MiXCR. The sample contains under 2,500 distinct CDR3 sequences, around 27% of which appear only once. The CDR3 is made up of 10 amino acids. V gave up 1 base and J gave up 5 bases, with 2 bases separating them. Germline CDR1 SQVTM, CDR2 ANQGSEA. Study-level findings and limits: Early severe-case samples and blood from mildly ill patients during symptoms were in short supply. Active COVID-19 showed highly clonal TRB repertoires; recovery showed diversity and richness above healthy donors.

Input material: blood. The TCR sequence derives from a human donor with active COVID-19. The rearrangement links TRBV29-1 to TRBJ1-2; no reliable D call. As DNA, the CDR3 is TGCAGCGTTGAAGGGTATGGCTACACCTTC. Protein: CSVEGYGYTF.